Sequencing of this T cell receptor (beta chain) was carried out in a study of cytomegalovirus exposure and HLA in healthy donors (dated by TCRdb to 2015 to 2018). Regarding the research as a whole: In an earlier analysis of some 610 of the donors, 250 to 300 Gb of sequence data and some 100 million unique TCR beta sequences from about 179 million T cells were reported. The study was designed to test whether signatures of past pathogen exposure could be identified by cataloging public T cell receptors. Of the 398 genotyped donors, roughly 80% were placed in the genetic ancestry cluster associated with self-reported Caucasian donors. An earlier analysis of roughly 600 of the donors used high-throughput TCR beta sequencing to judge whether each TCR beta V gene segment behaved as functional or pseudogenic. Because of strong linkage in the cohort, four to six DR-DQ haplotypes were treated as single units for association and clustering. Genome-wide SNP genotypes for about 65% of the roughly 700 donors were used in a later genetic analysis, which treated that subset as a discovery cohort. HLA typing covered class I and class II loci at four-digit resolution. All discovery cohort repertoires had been generated using a single sequencing platform. Typing coverage varied by locus: roughly 620-630 donors for A, B, C, DRB1 and DQB1; around 560 for DQA1; around 570 for DPA1; 450 to 480 for DPB1. Using immunosequencing, the study profiled T cell repertoires from fewer than 700 subjects and related those repertoires to cytomegalovirus serostatus. An early release covering roughly 640 HLA-typed donors comprised about 300 gigabases of sequencing data and around 86 million unique TCR sequences. Among a few hundred genotyped donors of the cohort, an average of approximately 240,000 unique TCR beta nucleotide sequences were sequenced per donor, approximately 20% of them non-productive. In a later analysis, previously published TCR beta repertoires from 600 to 850 donors were re-analyzed and high-resolution HLA genotyping was added so that TCR occurrence patterns could be studied. In addition to the first cohort of 666 subjects, a separate validation cohort of 120 different subjects was used. The study combined high-throughput TCR immunosequencing, statistical association of individual TCRs with disease status, and machine learning to predict cytomegalovirus infection status. Alongside the repertoire data, information on donor age, sex, ethnicity and CMV serostatus was compiled. Rather than drawing on any new phenotypic data, the later analysis identified candidate immune exposures from TCR beta sequences and the way those sequences occurred across donors. On the study overall, not on this receptor specifically: A later analysis found that most CMV-associated TCR beta chains appeared HLA-restricted, with HLA associations seemingly driven largely by CMV exposure. A total of fewer than 200 TCR beta chains were listed by the study as associated with cytomegalovirus. The cohort was sequenced for TCR beta chains only, and without alpha or paired-chain data the features that could be detected were limited. Assigning TCR associations to individual alleles was difficult when HLA alleles, especially DR and DQ, strongly co-occurred. Compared with the roughly 600-donor mean, donors in an Asian-associated ancestry cluster had fewer N-insertions in productive TCRs, according to a later genetic analysis. A later analysis found that TCR association rates varied across HLA loci, with DRB1 alleles showing the most associated TCRs and HLA-C alleles the fewest. In a later analysis, HLA-associated TCR beta chains showed more clonal expansion and lower generation probabilities than non-associated chains that were equally common. Some IMGT-functional V segments, including TRBV6-2 and TRBV6-3, could not be distinguished by the 87-base-pair reads and were therefore excluded. In a later analysis, about 16,000 TCR beta sequences were associated with specific HLA alleles at a false discovery rate of 0.05. Correlated functional status among segregating V segments might reflect linkage disequilibrium, but an unknown experimental factor could not be ruled out. V-gene and J-gene trimming of TCR beta chains was associated with a missense DCLRE1C variant in a later genetic analysis, and the association was replicated in an independent cohort. A further reported finding was that TCR beta sequences accurately predicted the HLA-A and HLA-B alleles for most subjects in the first cohort. A later analysis reported that several top co-occurrence clusters appeared linked to parvovirus B19, influenza, CMV and Epstein-Barr virus. HLA typing was unavailable for some donors at each locus, so association tests used only the typed subset. Because counts were too low, about 18 rarely observed V segments, including chromosome 9 orphons, were excluded from the earlier analysis of some 590 of the donors. An earlier analysis of approximately 600 of the donors showed that most TCR beta V segments appeared in productive rearrangements either about 87% or about 30% of the time, which broadly matched IMGT annotations. The sequencing pipeline was judged likely to have produced a cluster of highly shared sequence variants as a technical artifact. Roughly uniform sequencing depth across donors was assumed in presence/absence analyses, although this assumption may not hold. CMV serostatus was the only immune exposure information available for the cohort. Across donors, most TCR sequences were observed very rarely, whereas some public TCRs were present in many individuals. It was suggested by the authors that the approach could potentially be generalized to other disease states and immunological phenotypes. A few of the identified cytomegalovirus-associated TCR beta chains were confirmed in vitro to be specific for cytomegalovirus antigens. The classifier was reported to diagnose cytomegalovirus status with high specificity and sensitivity in both the original cohort and the validation cohort.

This clone appeared a single time. The specificity of this receptor is unknown. There are no base qualities to consult, and no much larger clone falls within one base. The cohort was made up of around 720 healthy bone marrow donors. At the time of sampling, all cohort members were nominally healthy, though unrecorded immune exposures were likely present. The donor was CMV seronegative and belonged to the group of 350 to 400 seronegative cohort members. A peripheral blood sample was collected from each donor, and TCR beta sequencing was performed on peripheral blood mononuclear cells. The Qiagen DNeasy Blood Extraction Kit was used to extract genomic DNA from the blood cell samples. Library preparation employed the immunoSEQ multiplex PCR assay. For the multiplex PCR, a mixture combining 60 forward primers for TCR Vbeta segments and 13 reverse primers for TCR Jbeta segments was used. The CDR3 region of rearranged TCR beta genes was amplified from genomic DNA by a multiplex PCR assay. The amplified TCR beta libraries were sequenced on the Illumina HiSeq System as 87-base-pair reads. The authors' pipeline ran thus. A later analysis counted some 74 million unique TCR beta chains across the 650 to 700 repertoires, and around 9.9 million of these chains were shared by at least two donors. A nearest-neighbor algorithm error-corrected the raw reads and collapsed the reads into unique sequences, merging closely related sequences to remove PCR and sequencing errors. To assign V, D and J gene segments, CDR3 sequences were aligned to IMGT reference sequences. Each retained sequence needed at least a six-nucleotide match to both a V gene segment and a J gene segment. A rearrangement was called productive if the CDR3 had no stop codons and remained in frame with V and J, and every other rearrangement was called non-productive. CDR3 was defined by IMGT convention, running from the second conserved V-encoded cysteine to the conserved J-encoded phenylalanine. In an earlier analysis of around 600 of the donors, sequences lacking an unambiguous match to a single V gene segment were excluded. An earlier analysis of some 500 of the donors classified V segments as functional when productive rearrangements were above 56.7% and as segregating when the standard deviation between donors was above 5%. A statistical classification framework was built to diagnose cytomegalovirus status from the catalog of TCR beta chain sequences. In a later analysis, TCR nucleotide sequences were compared against IMGT/GENE-DB human TR gene sequences so that V and J genes could be assigned. In a later analysis, CDR3 sequences and most-parsimonious VDJ recombination scenarios were assigned using the TCRdist pipeline. In a later analysis, every TCR beta chain was defined by the combination of its CDR3 amino acid sequence and its V-gene family, and reads without a unique V-gene family were dropped. A later analysis removed 500 to 600 highly shared, low-generation-probability nucleotide sequences to deal with suspected cross-contamination and a sequencing artifact. In a later analysis, a clonal expansion index was calculated for each public chain from normalized within-repertoire ranks of inferred template counts. In a later analysis, generation probabilities were computed using a VDJ recombination model fitted to out-of-frame rearrangements, and the results were checked against IGoR. A later analysis scored TCR-TCR, TCR-HLA and TCR-CMV co-occurrence with hypergeometric tests, applying a repertoire-size bias correction to TCR pairs. In a later analysis, false discovery rates were estimated by permuting HLA or CMV assignments 20 times. In a later analysis, co-occurring TCRs were grouped with DBSCAN, and TCRdist sequence similarity was added when clustering was performed within HLA-allele-positive subsets. For co-occurrence clustering, repertoires with fewer than 30,000 or more than 120,000 public chains were excluded, along with roughly 5 repertoires with anomalous nucleotide sharing. In TCRdb, the immuneACCESS table is reduced to in-frame sequences with V and J assigned. These tables do not hold every clone; where another copy was compared, an unresolved V gene accounts for under half, and the others remain unexplained. The DNA gave D and trimming, while V, J and clone size come from that table. The sample profile shows approximately 140,000 clones; 70% to 85% of them were found once. The ten largest clones take up less than 3.5% of the sample.

The germline V gene sets CDR1 to MNHEY and CDR2 to SVGAGI. The CDR3 numbers 15 residues from cysteine through phenylalanine. The DNA shown is the 45-base CDR3, in frame from base 1. V trim: 5 bases; J trim: 6 bases; unmatched bases: 9. This TCR was recovered from a man aged 50 to 59 in good health and CMV-seronegative. Rearrangement joined TRBV6-5 to TRBJ2-1, with 8 middle bases fitting TRBD1. Sequenced input: PBMCs. For the CDR3, the sequence is CASSPKDRAFNEQFF. The DNA sequence is TGTGCCAGCAGTCCTAAGGACAGGGCGTTCAATGAGCAGTTCTTC.